The 5 T cell receptor beta chains listed next were all sequenced from one sample in a study of T cells after yellow fever vaccination. TCRdb re-derived calls from the 5' RACE reads in MiXCR, one entry per CDR3 protein. The repertoire includes just under 600,000 distinct CDR3 sequences, 13% of them detected once, and around an eighth sits in the top ten. The source material was PBMCs, sampled on the day of the yellow fever booster vaccination. The receptors originated from a man aged 25-45 years who received the YFV17D yellow fever vaccine.

The sample holds a few counts of this clonotype. The chain couples TRBV20-1 to TRBJ2-7; no reliable D call. CDR3 length: 13 amino acids. Trimming took 4 bases from V and 1 from J, leaving 11 bases between them. Germline CDR1 DFQATT, CDR2 SNEGSKA (reference sequence). The CDR3 protein is CSAKALSSYEQYF. DNA for the CDR3: TGCAGTGCTAAAGCCCTGTCTTCCTACGAGCAGTACTTC.

The gene calls are TRBV10-1 and TRBJ2-3; possibly TRBD2 for D (7 bases). The germline gives CDR1 WNHNN, CDR2 SYGVQD (reference sequence). V lost 8 bases and J 2 bases, leaving 14 bases between the germline ends. This CDR3 contains 14 residues. This CDR3 is CASAPGGSTDTQYF. In DNA, the CDR3 is TGCGCCAGCGCCCCGGGGGGCTCCACAGATACGCAGTATTTT.

Only a few counts were recorded for this clonotype. The V and J genes are TRBV7-2 and TRBJ1-6; 10 bases fit TRBD1. Germline values: CDR1 SGHTA, CDR2 FQGNSA. The V and J ends lost 5 bases and 13 bases, in that order; junction bases with no gene match: 14. CDR3 length equals 16 residues. The CDR3: CASSPTGTGVGYPLHF. As DNA, the CDR3 is TGTGCCAGCAGCCCGACCGGGACAGGGGTGGGGTATCCCCTCCACTTT. Variable domain in full (rest from reference TRBV7-2 and TRBJ1-6): GAGVSQSPSNKVTEKGKDVELRCDPISGHTALYWYRQSLGQGLEFLIYFQGNSAPDKSGLPSDRFSAERTGGSVSTLTIQRTQQEDSAVYLCASSPTGTGVGYPLHFGNGTRLTVT.

The chain is built from TRBV5-1 and TRBJ1-3; 8 bases agree with TRBD1. With 7 bases clipped from V and 4 bases from J, the junction kept 7 bases outside the gene matches. Germline V gene data show CDR1 as SGHRS and CDR2 as YFSETQ. The CDR3 runs to 14 residues. The CDR3 region has the DNA TGCGCCAGCGGTCTCGGGACAGGCGGAAACACCATATATTTT. Translating it yields CASGLGTGGNTIYF.

This chain uses TRBV9 with TRBJ2-3, with a tentative D call TRBD2 (6 bases). The V and J ends lost 4 bases and 7 bases respectively, with 19 bases between them. CDR1 and CDR2 (germline): SGDLS, YYNGEE. This CDR3 is 15 amino acids long. The CDR3 sequence: CASSFTGTVGNTQYF. In nucleotides, the CDR3 is TGTGCCAGCAGCTTCACCGGGACTGTCGGAAATACGCAGTATTTT.